The rows below give T cell receptor beta chains drawn from one sample of a study of blood T cell repertoires in COVID-19. Only in-frame clones appear in the TCRdb table, and some are missing; sequencing was by immunoSEQ multiplex PCR. The sample has 60,000 to 95,000 clones; roughly 89% are singletons. Sequencing was carried out using peripheral blood. These receptors were taken from a woman aged 50 to 65 with acute or convalescent COVID-19. CDR3s include the opening cysteine and the closing phenylalanine or tryptophan. D genes are given only for firm matches. Expanded clones get a size class; other rows say once, few or many, or leave the size out.

J gene	D gene	V gene	clone size	CDR3 protein	CDR3 DNA
TRBJ1-1	-	TRBV7-9	once	CASSLLNTEAFF	TGTGCCAGCAGCCTATTAAACACTGAAGCTTTCTTT
TRBJ2-1	-	TRBV7-2	-	CASSPQQGGNEQFF	TGTGCCAGCAGCCCCCAACAGGGTGGCAATGAGCAGTTCTTC
TRBJ1-1	-	TRBV2	-	CASTAGEGTEAFF	TGTGCCAGCACCGCAGGGGAAGGCACTGAAGCTTTCTTT
TRBJ1-1	-	TRBV5-6	-	CASSFGPEAFF	TGTGCCAGCAGCTTTGGCCCTGAAGCTTTCTTT
TRBJ2-1	-	TRBV7-3	-	CASSPGPASQHEQFF	TGTGCCAGCAGTCCGGGTCCGGCTAGCCAACATGAGCAGTTCTTC
TRBJ1-3	-	TRBV27	-	CASRGQSSSGNTIYF	TGTGCCAGCAGGGGGCAGTCTAGCTCTGGAAACACCATATATTTT
TRBJ1-2	TRBD1	TRBV28	-	CASSLSSGGRLNYGYTF	TGTGCCAGCAGTTTAAGTTCAGGGGGCAGACTAAACTATGGCTACACCTTC
TRBJ1-1	TRBD1	TRBV15	few	CATQGQGGTEAFF	TGTGCCACTCAGGGACAGGGTGGAACTGAAGCTTTCTTT
TRBJ1-1	-	TRBV5-6	-	CASSLGEGSYTEAFF	TGTGCCAGCAGCTTAGGGGAGGGTAGCTACACTGAAGCTTTCTTT
TRBJ1-1	-	TRBV30	-	CAWLKPGLNTEAFF	TGTGCCTGGCTCAAACCGGGGTTGAACACTGAAGCTTTCTTT
TRBJ1-1	-	TRBV6-4	-	CASSDSPGVGTEAFF	TGTGCCAGCAGTGACTCTCCAGGGGTAGGCACTGAAGCTTTCTTT
TRBJ2-6	-	TRBV28	-	CASSFTGLRSGANVLTF	TGTGCCAGCAGTTTCACAGGGCTAAGGTCTGGGGCCAACGTCCTGACTTTC
TRBJ1-2	TRBD1	TRBV5-6	-	CASSLERQGRYGYTF	TGTGCCAGCAGCTTGGAGAGACAGGGGCGTTATGGCTACACCTTC
TRBJ2-7	TRBD2	TRBV4-1	-	CASSQAQTSGAYEQYF	TGCGCCAGCAGCCAAGCCCAGACTAGCGGGGCCTACGAGCAGTACTTC